The 5 T cell receptor beta chains listed next were all sequenced from one sample in a study of T-cell reconstitution after alpha-beta-depleted transplantation in children. Unique molecular identifiers featured in how the TCRbeta library was prepared. TCRdb re-derived calls from the PCR reads in MiXCR, one entry per CDR3 protein. The sample consists of 250,000 to 300,000 distinct CDR3 sequences, around a tenth of them appearing once. Specimen: peripheral blood, collected 180 days after TCRalphabeta/CD19-depleted stem cell transplant. Receptors were obtained from a male patient between 2 and 10 years old who had a stem cell transplant for chronic granulomatous disease, so the T cells may come from the graft donor.

This sequence joins TRBV30 and TRBJ2-7; maybe TRBD2 (5 bases). V lost 1 base to trimming and J lost 5 bases, with 12 bases between them. The CDR3 spans 13 residues. The V gene's germline CDR1 is GTSNPN and CDR2 SVGIG (reference sequence). CDR3 in amino acids: CAWSGRGPNEQYF. The CDR3 DNA is TGTGCCTGGAGTGGCAGAGGGCCGAACGAGCAGTACTTC.

Note on this clonotype: This clone may be a read error of a much larger clone one base away. The J gene is TRBJ2-7, the V gene TRBV4-1; tentatively, D is TRBD1 or TRBD2 (6 bases each). This CDR3 is built from 18 residues. Looked up from germline, CDR1 is MGHRA and CDR2 is YSYEKL. CDR3 region: CVSSQDGGRGAKRYEQYF. The CDR3 nucleotides are TGCGTCAGCAGCCAAGATGGGGGGCGGGGCGCGAAGAGGTACGAGCAGTACTTC.

This clonotype has a count of ten or more. The V and J genes are TRBV15 and TRBJ2-3; D is unresolved. Germline V gene lookup returns CDR1 LNHNV and CDR2 YYDKDF (reference sequence). Trimming removed 1 base from V and 2 bases from J, with 22 bases in between. The CDR3 has 19 residues. The CDR3 nucleotides read TGTGCCACCAGCAGAGTTGGCAACCCTACCCAAATTACCACAGATACGCAGTATTTT. This codes for CATSRVGNPTQITTDTQYF.

The table lists this clonotype with many counts. This chain links TRBV5-1 with TRBJ2-6; the D is unclear. V was trimmed by 8 bases and J by 0 bases, leaving 15 bases between them. The CDR3 has 16 residues. Germline-derived CDR1 and CDR2 are SGHRS and YFSETQ. This CDR3 is CARWTQPHSGANVLTF. In DNA form, the CDR3 reads TGCGCCAGATGGACCCAACCCCACTCTGGGGCCAACGTCCTGACTTTC.

V gene TRBV6-5 combines with J gene TRBJ2-5, with D tentatively TRBD2 (6 bases). This CDR3 has 15 residues. Germline-derived CDR1 and CDR2 are MNHEY and SVGAGI. Trimming took off 5 bases at V and 4 bases at J, with 17 bases between the two ends. The CDR3 here is CASSLRTTRLETQYF. CDR3 bases: TGTGCCAGCAGTCTACGGACTACCAGATTAGAGACCCAGTACTTC.